These T cell receptor beta chains were read from a single sample in a study of T cells in Graves' hyperthyroidism and ophthalmopathy. Via MiXCR, TCRdb re-called the multiplex PCR reads, giving one row per CDR3 protein. The table shows roughly 380,000 distinct CDR3 sequences, with roughly 14% occurring only once. The sample was blood. The source of these receptors is a man younger than 40 with Graves' hyperthyroidism that later progressed to Graves' ophthalmopathy. CDR3s include the opening cysteine and the closing phenylalanine or tryptophan.

v_gene: TRBV7-2
CDR3aa: CASSLFPLAGGGEQFF

v_gene: TRBV12-3/TRBV12-4
CDR3aa: CASSDTSPGDTEAFF

v_gene: TRBV5-1
CDR3aa: CASSLAPGNTGELFF

v_gene: TRBV7-9
CDR3aa: CASSSGTEYGYTF

v_gene: TRBV18
CDR3aa: CASSPTQGVGTEAFF

v_gene: TRBV6-5
CDR3aa: CASSYSQGLLNTEAFF

v_gene: TRBV5-5
CDR3aa: CASSPDGHSNTEAFF

v_gene: TRBV28
CDR3aa: CASSLIRDRERYEQFF

v_gene: TRBV30
CDR3aa: CAWTSLEGYTF

v_gene: TRBV5-1
CDR3aa: CASSSGQATNEKLFF

v_gene: TRBV13
CDR3aa: CASSLRDSHRETQYF

v_gene: TRBV4-1
CDR3aa: CASSQLGGDTQYF

v_gene: TRBV30
CDR3aa: CACKGKSSYNSPLHF

v_gene: TRBV6-5
CDR3aa: CASSSSRGGPAVGNEKLFF

v_gene: TRBV19
CDR3aa: CASSEVAGGRTGEPFF

v_gene: TRBV11-2
CDR3aa: CASSLAVGTYSYEQYF

v_gene: TRBV12-5
CDR3aa: CASGLPLTGGDTEAFF

v_gene: TRBV13
CDR3aa: CASSLRDREPTNEKLFF

v_gene: TRBV20-1
CDR3aa: CSALTRDSHQPQHF

v_gene: TRBV2
CDR3aa: CASSELGQGNSKGEQFF

v_gene: TRBV5-1
CDR3aa: CASSSGRRGDGTSGVYGYTF

v_gene: TRBV3-1
CDR3aa: CASSQDSSRPSSYNEQFF

v_gene: TRBV28
CDR3aa: CASSFQSSGLGGNQPQHF

v_gene: TRBV29-1
CDR3aa: CSVYPRSTSQETQYF

v_gene: TRBV7-9
CDR3aa: CASSLQQGWDEQFF

v_gene: TRBV18
CDR3aa: CASSPPGQGSDGYTF

v_gene: TRBV24-1
CDR3aa: CATSDLTGTGGTEQFF

v_gene: TRBV27
CDR3aa: CASSFWQGADGELFF

v_gene: TRBV20-1
CDR3aa: CSARTGAKEKNIQYF

v_gene: TRBV20-1
CDR3aa: CSARDRGSHRSNQPQHF

v_gene: TRBV7-8
CDR3aa: CASSTTGGTGELFF

v_gene: TRBV20-1
CDR3aa: CSAREGGETQYF

v_gene: TRBV28
CDR3aa: CASSLETSGNTIYF

v_gene: TRBV2
CDR3aa: CASSEKGVRATGELFF

v_gene: TRBV2
CDR3aa: CASKGGPGGFNEQFF

v_gene: TRBV5-1
CDR3aa: CASSLESRGGYTQYF

v_gene: TRBV3-1
CDR3aa: CASSQAYIGYTF

v_gene: TRBV7-2
CDR3aa: CASSRDGKETQYF

v_gene: TRBV4-1
CDR3aa: CASGSGIEQFF

v_gene: TRBV11-2
CDR3aa: CASSLEVRRGSGANVLTF

v_gene: TRBV2
CDR3aa: CASRPRDSFTDTQYF

v_gene: TRBV11-2
CDR3aa: CASSLVAGGLQETQYF

v_gene: TRBV5-1
CDR3aa: CASSLTGFDNEQFF

v_gene: TRBV5-8
CDR3aa: CASSLRRSRGSTIYF

v_gene: TRBV7-9
CDR3aa: CASSPAGSTTDTQYF

v_gene: TRBV9
CDR3aa: CASSVGGGAYEQYF

v_gene: TRBV20-1
CDR3aa: CSASRTGDGEQYF

v_gene: TRBV5-1
CDR3aa: CASSFSSLGNTGELFF

v_gene: TRBV7-6
CDR3aa: CASSPAGISGNTIYF

v_gene: TRBV4-1
CDR3aa: CASSPLTRDTQHF

v_gene: TRBV20-1
CDR3aa: CSARDRGGAQETQYF

v_gene: TRBV27
CDR3aa: CASSLGDIETQYF

v_gene: TRBV12-5
CDR3aa: CASGLVVVGGQRGNTIYF

v_gene: TRBV7-3
CDR3aa: CASSSPSGGANTEAFF

v_gene: TRBV5-1
CDR3aa: CASLEGLPNTGELFF

v_gene: TRBV7-6
CDR3aa: CASSLETGGGGYGYTF

v_gene: TRBV7-9
CDR3aa: CASSLGNRGVQNIQYF

v_gene: TRBV28
CDR3aa: CASTSGPILYSNQPQHF

v_gene: TRBV7-9
CDR3aa: CASSLEVGGEQFF

v_gene: TRBV11-3
CDR3aa: CASAPEATNYEQYF